This TCR beta chain was obtained from a study of cytomegalovirus exposure and HLA in healthy donors. Study at large: Earlier, fewer than 130 million unique TCR beta sequences were recovered from 170 million or so T cells by an analysis. The study, taken as a whole, reports: Specificity for CMV antigens was confirmed in vitro for a few of the CMV-associated chains.

Germline V gene sequence: CDR1 SGHRS, CDR2 YFSETQ. This CDR3 has 16 amino acids. With V trimmed by 2 bases and J by 2 bases, 2 bases remained unmatched. The PCR contained 60 Vbeta and 13 Jbeta primers. Produced via immunoSEQ multiplex PCR; TCRdb's table is partial and in-frame only. The sample has tens of thousands of clones, approximately 64% seen once. About this clone itself: Its antigen is undetermined.

The sequenced sample consisted of PBMCs. This TCR came from a woman between 45 and 60 years old in good health and CMV-seropositive. The chain joins TRBV5-1 to TRBJ2-2, with 11 bases aligning to TRBD2. The CDR3 spells CASSFLAGGNTGELFF. Written as DNA, the CDR3 is TGCGCCAGCAGCTTCCTAGCGGGGGGAAACACCGGGGAGCTGTTTTTT.